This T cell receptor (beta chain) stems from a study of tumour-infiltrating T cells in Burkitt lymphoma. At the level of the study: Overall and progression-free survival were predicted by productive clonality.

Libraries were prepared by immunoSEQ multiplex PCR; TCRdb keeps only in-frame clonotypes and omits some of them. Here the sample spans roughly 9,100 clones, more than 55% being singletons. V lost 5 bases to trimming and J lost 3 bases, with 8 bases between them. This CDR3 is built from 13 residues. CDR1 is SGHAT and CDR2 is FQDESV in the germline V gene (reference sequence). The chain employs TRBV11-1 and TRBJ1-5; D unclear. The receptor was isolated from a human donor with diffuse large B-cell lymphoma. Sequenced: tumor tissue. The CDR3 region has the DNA TGTGCCAGCAGCCCCGGGGTCAATCAGCCCCAGCATTTT. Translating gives CASSPGVNQPQHF.